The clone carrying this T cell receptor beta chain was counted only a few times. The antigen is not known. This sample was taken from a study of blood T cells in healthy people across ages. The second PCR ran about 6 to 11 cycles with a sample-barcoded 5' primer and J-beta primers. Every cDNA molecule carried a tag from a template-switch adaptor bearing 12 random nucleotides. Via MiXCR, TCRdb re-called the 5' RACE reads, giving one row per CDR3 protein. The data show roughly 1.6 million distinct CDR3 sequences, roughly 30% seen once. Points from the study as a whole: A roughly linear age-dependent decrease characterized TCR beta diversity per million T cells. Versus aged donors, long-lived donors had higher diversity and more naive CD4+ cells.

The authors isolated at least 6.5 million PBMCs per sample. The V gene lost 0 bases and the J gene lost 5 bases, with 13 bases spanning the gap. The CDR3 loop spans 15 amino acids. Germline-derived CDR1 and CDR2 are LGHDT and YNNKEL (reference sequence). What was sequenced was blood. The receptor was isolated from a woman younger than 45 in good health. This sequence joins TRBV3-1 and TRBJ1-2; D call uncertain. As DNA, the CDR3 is TGTGCCAGCAGCCAAGAGGTGGGTCAGCGTTATGGCTACACCTTC. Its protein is CASSQEVGQRYGYTF.